Included here is one TCR beta chain sequence, with context. The record originates from a study of blood T cells in healthy people across ages. This CDR3 has 16 amino acids. Germline V lookup: CDR1 LGHNA, CDR2 YNFKEQ. Primed by a sample-barcoded 5' primer and a J-beta primer mix, a second PCR proceeded for about 7 to 12 cycles. TCRdb re-derived calls from the 5' RACE reads in MiXCR, one entry per CDR3 protein. The sample holds about 1,400,000 distinct CDR3 sequences, 35% to 45% seen once. The receptor was derived from a woman aged 18-29 years in good health. The sample was blood. J is TRBJ2-1 and V is TRBV4-2; TRBD2 matches at 8 bases. With the DNA end fitting TRBJ2-7 better, the J assignment may be wrong. The CDR3 DNA is TGTGCCAGCAGCCAAGTCGTCTTAGCGGGAACCAATGAGCAGTACTTC. It translates to CASSQVVLAGTNEQYF.